Listed below are T cell receptor beta chains from one sample, sequenced in a study of spatial heterogeneity in lung cancer. TCRdb itself ran the 5' RACE reads through MiXCR, one entry per CDR3 protein. The sample contains around 120,000 distinct CDR3 sequences, more than 9% of which appear only once. The sequencing used PBMCs, collected at follow-up. These receptors came from a male donor with early-stage non-small cell lung cancer. CDR3s include the opening cysteine and the closing phenylalanine or tryptophan. Each record gives: V gene, CDR3 length, J gene, D gene, clone size, CDR3 protein, CDR3 DNA. A D gene is named only where the DNA matches it firmly. Only part of the rows carry a size: once, few, many, or a class if the clone is expanded.

>TRBV5-4|16|TRBJ1-6|TRBD1|few
CASSPTGGSDFSPLHF
TGTGCCAGCAGCCCGACAGGGGGCTCAGATTTTTCACCCCTCCACTTT
>TRBV11-2|15|TRBJ2-3|-|many
CASSLSPSSTDTQYF
TGTGCCAGCAGCTTGAGCCCCAGCAGCACAGATACGCAGTATTTT
>TRBV7-9|15|TRBJ1-4|TRBD1|many
CASSLAWTGNEKLFF
TGTGCCAGCAGCTTAGCCTGGACAGGGAATGAAAAACTGTTTTTT
>TRBV24-1|13|TRBJ2-3|-|few
CATSERAADTQYF
TGTGCCACCAGTGAAAGGGCGGCAGATACGCAGTATTTT
>TRBV27|13|TRBJ2-3|-|few
CASSIFSTDTQYF
TGTGCCAGCAGCATCTTTAGCACAGATACGCAGTATTTT
>TRBV9|12|TRBJ1-2|-|few
CASSVNSRGYTF
TGTGCCAGCAGCGTAAACTCTAGGGGCTACACCTTC
>TRBV2|12|TRBJ1-3|-|-
CASREDLNTIYF
TGTGCCAGCAGAGAGGACTTAAACACCATATATTTT
>TRBV7-2|16|TRBJ2-3|-|-
CASSVVGTLLTDTQYF
TGTGCCAGCAGCGTAGTGGGTACGCTACTCACAGATACGCAGTATTTT
>TRBV4-2|14|TRBJ2-3|-|many
CASKHEAFTDTQYF
TGTGCCAGCAAGCATGAGGCGTTCACAGATACGCAGTATTTT
>TRBV28|14|TRBJ2-3|-|-
CASSPGGSGDTQYF
TGTGCCAGCAGTCCCGGGGGTAGCGGAGATACGCAGTATTTT
>TRBV9|16|TRBJ2-7|TRBD2|-
CASSVAGSGGPYEQYF
TGTGCCAGCAGCGTAGCAGGTAGCGGGGGCCCCTACGAGCAGTACTTC
>TRBV4-1|16|TRBJ2-4|-|few
CASSQDGGWAKNIQYF
TGCGCCAGCAGCCAAGACGGGGGCTGGGCCAAAAACATTCAGTACTTC
>TRBV3-1|12|TRBJ2-5|-|many
CASSQVDETQYF
TGTGCCAGCAGCCAAGTTGACGAGACCCAGTACTTC